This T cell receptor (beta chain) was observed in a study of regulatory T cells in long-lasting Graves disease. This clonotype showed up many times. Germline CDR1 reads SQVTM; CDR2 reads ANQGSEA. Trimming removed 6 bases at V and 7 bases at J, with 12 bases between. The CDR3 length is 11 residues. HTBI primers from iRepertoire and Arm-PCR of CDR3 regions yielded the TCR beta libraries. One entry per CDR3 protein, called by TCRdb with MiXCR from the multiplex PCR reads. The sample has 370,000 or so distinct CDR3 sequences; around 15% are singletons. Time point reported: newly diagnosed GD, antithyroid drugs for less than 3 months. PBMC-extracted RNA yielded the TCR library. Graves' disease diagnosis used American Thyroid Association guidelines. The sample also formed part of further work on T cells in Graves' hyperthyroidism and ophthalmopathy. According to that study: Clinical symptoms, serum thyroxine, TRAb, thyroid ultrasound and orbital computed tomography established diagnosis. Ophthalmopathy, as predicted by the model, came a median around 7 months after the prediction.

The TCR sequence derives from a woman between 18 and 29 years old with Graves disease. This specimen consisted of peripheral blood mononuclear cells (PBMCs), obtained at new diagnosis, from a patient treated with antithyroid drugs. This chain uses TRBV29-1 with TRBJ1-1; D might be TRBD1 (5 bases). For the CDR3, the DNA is TGCAGCGTCAACTACAGGAGTGAAGCTTTCTTT. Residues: CSVNYRSEAFF.